The text below deals with one TCR beta chain. The data stem from a study of blood T cell repertoires in COVID-19. Germline CDR1 reads SGHDN; CDR2 reads FVKESK. Trimming stripped 4 bases from V and 7 bases from J, with 6 bases between. The CDR3 sequence is 11 residues long. In the study's own analysis: Reference gene primer amplification gave estimated nucleated cell counts. Data came from immunoSEQ multiplex PCR; TCRdb stores just in-frame clones and leaves some out. The V and J calls and clone size come from that table; D and trimming were worked out from the DNA. The sample holds 150,000 to 200,000 clones; around 80% are singletons and the top ten take around 15%. The cohort comprised adults aged 18 to 89 years residing in 20 to 30 US areas. Recovered status applied to Cohort 3 donors who had two consecutive negative PCRs. It also applied to those with clearance or with symptom resolution.

This receptor was identified in a woman between 45 and 65 years old who had recovered from COVID-19. What was sequenced was PBMCs or T cells enriched from blood (not recorded which). V and J are TRBV14 and TRBJ2-3, with no clear D. The chain's CDR3 is CASSRANTQYF. CDR3 DNA: TGTGCCAGCAGCCGGGCTAATACGCAGTATTTT.